The present TCR beta chain was sequenced within a study of T-cell reconstitution after alpha-beta-depleted transplantation in children. General study results and limits: Roughly two months post-transplant, alpha-beta T cells reportedly originated from several hundred graft clones that had expanded.

The V gene end was trimmed by 8 bases and the J gene end by 6 bases; junction bases not matched to a gene: 6. CDR3 size: 12 residues. CDR1 KGHSY and CDR2 FQNENV come from the germline V gene. Notes on this clonotype: No antigen is known for it.

Preparing the TCRbeta library involved the use of unique molecular identifiers. TCRdb re-called the PCR reads with MiXCR, one entry per CDR3 protein. There are around 490,000 distinct CDR3 sequences in the sample; roughly an eighth occur only once, and around 15% lies in the top ten. The clonotype was recovered from a female patient aged 2-10 years who had a stem cell transplant for aplastic anemia, so the T cells may come from the graft donor. The sample consisted of PBMCs, mostly from graft donor cells, taken 180 days after TCRalphabeta/CD19-depleted stem cell transplant. The rearrangement links TRBV16 to TRBJ1-1; TRBD1 aligns across 7 bases. Here the CDR3 DNA reads TGTGCCAGCCACGACAGGGAACCTGAAGCTTTCTTT. Translation: CASHDREPEAFF.